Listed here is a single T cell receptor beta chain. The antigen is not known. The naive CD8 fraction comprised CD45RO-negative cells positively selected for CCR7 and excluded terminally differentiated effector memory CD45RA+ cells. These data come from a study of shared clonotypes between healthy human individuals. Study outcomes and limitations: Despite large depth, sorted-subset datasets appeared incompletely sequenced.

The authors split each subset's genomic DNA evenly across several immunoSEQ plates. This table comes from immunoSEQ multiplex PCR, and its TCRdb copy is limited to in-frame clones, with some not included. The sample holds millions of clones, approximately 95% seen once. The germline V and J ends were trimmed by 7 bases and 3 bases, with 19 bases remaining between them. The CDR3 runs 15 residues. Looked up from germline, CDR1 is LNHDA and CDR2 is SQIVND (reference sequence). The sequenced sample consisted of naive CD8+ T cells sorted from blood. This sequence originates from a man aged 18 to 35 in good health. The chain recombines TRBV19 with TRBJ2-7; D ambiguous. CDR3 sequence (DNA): TGTGCCAGTACCTTAGAGTCGGGCTTAGGCTACGAGCAGTACTTC. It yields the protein CASTLESGLGYEQYF.